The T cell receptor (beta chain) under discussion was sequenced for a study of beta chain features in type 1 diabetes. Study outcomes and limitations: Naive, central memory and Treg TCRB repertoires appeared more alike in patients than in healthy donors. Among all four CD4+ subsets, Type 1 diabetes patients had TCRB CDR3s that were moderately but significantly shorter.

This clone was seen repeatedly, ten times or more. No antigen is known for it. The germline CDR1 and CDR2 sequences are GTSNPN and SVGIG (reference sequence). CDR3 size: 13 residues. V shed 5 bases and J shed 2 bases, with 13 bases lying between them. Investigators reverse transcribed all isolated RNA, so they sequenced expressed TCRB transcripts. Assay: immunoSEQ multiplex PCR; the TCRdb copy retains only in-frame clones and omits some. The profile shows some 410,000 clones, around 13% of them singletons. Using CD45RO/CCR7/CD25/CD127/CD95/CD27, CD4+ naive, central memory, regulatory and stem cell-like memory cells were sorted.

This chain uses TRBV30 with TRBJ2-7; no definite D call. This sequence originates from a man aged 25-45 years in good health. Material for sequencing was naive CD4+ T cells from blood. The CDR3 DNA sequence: TGTGCCTGGCCCTACGGTTCCCCCTACGAGCAGTACGTC. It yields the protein CAWPYGSPYEQYV.